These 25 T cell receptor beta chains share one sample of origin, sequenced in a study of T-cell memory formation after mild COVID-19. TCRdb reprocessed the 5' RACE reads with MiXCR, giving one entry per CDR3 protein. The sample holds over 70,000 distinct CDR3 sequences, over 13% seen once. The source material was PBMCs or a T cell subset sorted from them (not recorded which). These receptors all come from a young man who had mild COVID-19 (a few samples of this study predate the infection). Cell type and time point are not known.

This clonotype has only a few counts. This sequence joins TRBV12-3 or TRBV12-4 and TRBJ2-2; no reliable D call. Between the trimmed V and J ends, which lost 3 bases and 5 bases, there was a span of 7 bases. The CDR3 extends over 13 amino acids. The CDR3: CASSFQLTGELFF. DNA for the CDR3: TGTGCCAGCAGTTTCCAATTAACCGGGGAGCTGTTTTTT.

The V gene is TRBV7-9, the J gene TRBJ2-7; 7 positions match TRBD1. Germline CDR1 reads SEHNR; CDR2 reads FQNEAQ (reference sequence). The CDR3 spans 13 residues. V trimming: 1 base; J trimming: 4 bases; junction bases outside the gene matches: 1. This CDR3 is CASSLEGQYEQYF. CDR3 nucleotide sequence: TGTGCCAGCAGCTTAGAGGGACAGTACGAGCAGTACTTC.

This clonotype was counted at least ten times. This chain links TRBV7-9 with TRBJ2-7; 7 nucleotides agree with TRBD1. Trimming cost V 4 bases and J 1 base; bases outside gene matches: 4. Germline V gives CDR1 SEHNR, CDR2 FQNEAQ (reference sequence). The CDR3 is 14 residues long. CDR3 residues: CASSSRDRSYEQYF. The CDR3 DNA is TGTGCCAGCAGCTCCCGGGACAGATCCTACGAGCAGTACTTC.

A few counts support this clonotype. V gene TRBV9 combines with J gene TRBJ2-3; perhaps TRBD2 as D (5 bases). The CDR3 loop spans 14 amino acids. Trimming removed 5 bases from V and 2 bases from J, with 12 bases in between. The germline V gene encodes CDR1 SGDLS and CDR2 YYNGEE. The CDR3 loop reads CASRERRPTDTQYF. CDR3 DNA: TGTGCCAGCAGAGAGAGGAGGCCCACAGATACGCAGTATTTT.

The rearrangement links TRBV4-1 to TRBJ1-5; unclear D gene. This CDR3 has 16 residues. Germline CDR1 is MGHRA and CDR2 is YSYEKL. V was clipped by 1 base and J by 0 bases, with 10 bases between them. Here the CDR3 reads CASSQVRENSNQPQHF. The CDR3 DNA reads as TGCGCCAGCAGCCAAGTACGGGAAAATAGCAATCAGCCCCAGCATTTT.

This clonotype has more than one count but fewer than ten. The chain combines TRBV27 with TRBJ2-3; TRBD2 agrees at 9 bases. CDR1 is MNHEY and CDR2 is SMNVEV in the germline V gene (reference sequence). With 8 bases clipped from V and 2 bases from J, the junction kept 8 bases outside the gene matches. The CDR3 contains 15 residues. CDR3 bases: TGTGCCAGCGTCCCCGGCGGGGGGGTCACAGATACGCAGTATTTT. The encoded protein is CASVPGGGVTDTQYF.

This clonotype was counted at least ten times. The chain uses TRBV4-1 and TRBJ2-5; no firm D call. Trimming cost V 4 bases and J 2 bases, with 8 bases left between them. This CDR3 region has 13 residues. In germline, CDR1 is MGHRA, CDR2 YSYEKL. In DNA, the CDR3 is TGCGCCAGCAGCCTCTTTCGGCAAGAGACCCAGTACTTC. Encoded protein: CASSLFRQETQYF.

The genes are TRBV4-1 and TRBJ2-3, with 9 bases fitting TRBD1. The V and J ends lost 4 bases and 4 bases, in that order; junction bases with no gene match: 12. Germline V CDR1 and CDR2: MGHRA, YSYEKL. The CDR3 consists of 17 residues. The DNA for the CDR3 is TGCGCCAGCAGCCCGCTGGGGACAGGGTCGAAGTCAGATACGCAGTATTTT. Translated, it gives CASSPLGTGSKSDTQYF.

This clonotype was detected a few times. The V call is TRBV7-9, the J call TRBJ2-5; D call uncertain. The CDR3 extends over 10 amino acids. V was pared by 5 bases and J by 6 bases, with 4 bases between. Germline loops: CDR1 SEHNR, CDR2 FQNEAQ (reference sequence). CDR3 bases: TGTGCCAGCAGCCACAAGACCCAGTACTTC. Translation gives CASSHKTQYF.

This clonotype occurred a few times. DNA of the CDR3: TGTGCCAGCAGTTACAGATCTCGGGGGGATTATGGCTACACCTTC. Translated: CASSYRSRGDYGYTF. This chain joins TRBV6-5 and TRBJ1-2; TRBD1 might be the D (5 bases). Trimming shortened V by 2 bases and J by 5 bases, and 15 bases separated the two germline ends. CDR1 is MNHEY, CDR2 SVGAGI, per germline. The CDR3 totals 15 residues.

CDR3 DNA sequence: TGTGCCAGCAGTGACGGGGGGGGCTACGAGCAGTACTTC. This codes for CASSDGGGYEQYF. J is TRBJ2-7 and V is TRBV6-4; 7 bases are a match to TRBD2. Trimming took 2 bases from V and 3 from J; bases not matched to a gene: 1. Germline CDR1 is MRHNA and CDR2 is SNTAGT. The CDR3 spans 13 residues.

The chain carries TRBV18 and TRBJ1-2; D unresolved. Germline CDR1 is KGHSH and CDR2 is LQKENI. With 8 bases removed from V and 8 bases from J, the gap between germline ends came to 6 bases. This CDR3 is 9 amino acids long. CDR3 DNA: TGTGCCAGCACCGGGGGCTACACCTTC. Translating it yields CASTGGYTF. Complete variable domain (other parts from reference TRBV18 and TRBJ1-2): NAGVMQNPRHLVRRRGQEARLRCSPMKGHSHVYWYRQLPEEGLKFMVYLQKENIIDESGMPKERFSAEFPKEGPSILRIQQVVRGDSAAYFCASTGGYTFGSGTRLTVV.

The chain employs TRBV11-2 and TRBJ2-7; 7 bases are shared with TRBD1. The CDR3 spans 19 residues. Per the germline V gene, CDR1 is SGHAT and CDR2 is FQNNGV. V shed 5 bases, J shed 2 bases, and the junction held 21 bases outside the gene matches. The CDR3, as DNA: TGTGCCAGCAGCACAACGTTTTGGGGACAGACCACCCGGGCCTACGAGCAGTACGTC. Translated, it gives CASSTTFWGQTTRAYEQYV.

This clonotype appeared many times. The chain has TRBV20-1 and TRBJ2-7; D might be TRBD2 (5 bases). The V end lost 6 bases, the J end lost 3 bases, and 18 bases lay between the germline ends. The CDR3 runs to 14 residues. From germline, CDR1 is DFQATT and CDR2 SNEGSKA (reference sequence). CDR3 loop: CSANPGKRSYEQYF. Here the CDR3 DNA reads TGCAGTGCCAATCCCGGGAAAAGGAGCTACGAGCAGTACTTC.

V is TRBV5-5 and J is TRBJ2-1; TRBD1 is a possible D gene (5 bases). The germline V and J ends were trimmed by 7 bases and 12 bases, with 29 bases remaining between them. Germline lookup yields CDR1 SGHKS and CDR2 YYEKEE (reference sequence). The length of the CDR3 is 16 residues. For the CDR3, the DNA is TGTGCCAGCTCAACCCAAACCCCGTACAGTTCTAGGGGGCAGTTCTTC. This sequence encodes CASSTQTPYSSRGQFF. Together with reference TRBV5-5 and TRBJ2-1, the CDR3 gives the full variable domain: DAGVTQSPTHLIKTRGQQVTLRCSPISGHKSVSWYQQVLGQGPQFIFQYYEKEERGRGNFPDRFSARQFPNYSSELNVNALLLGDSALYLCASSTQTPYSSRGQFFGPGTRLTVL.

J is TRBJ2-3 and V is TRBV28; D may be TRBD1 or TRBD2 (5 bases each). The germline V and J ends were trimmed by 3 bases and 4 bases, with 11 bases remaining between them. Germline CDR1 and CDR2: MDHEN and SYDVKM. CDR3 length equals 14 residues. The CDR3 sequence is CASSFRDGADTQYF. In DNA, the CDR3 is TGTGCCAGCAGTTTCCGGGACGGAGCAGATACGCAGTATTTT.

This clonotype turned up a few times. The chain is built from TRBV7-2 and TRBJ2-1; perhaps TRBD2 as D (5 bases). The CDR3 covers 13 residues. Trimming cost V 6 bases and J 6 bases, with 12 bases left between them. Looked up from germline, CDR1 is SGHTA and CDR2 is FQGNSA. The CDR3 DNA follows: TGTGCCAGCAGTCATTGGGAGCGCAATGAGCAGTTCTTC. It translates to CASSHWERNEQFF.

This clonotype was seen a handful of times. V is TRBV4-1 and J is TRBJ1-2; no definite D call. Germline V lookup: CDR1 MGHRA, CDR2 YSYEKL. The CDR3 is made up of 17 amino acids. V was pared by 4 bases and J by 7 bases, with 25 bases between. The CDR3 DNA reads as TGCGCCAGCAGCCGGTCGAGAGGCAGCACCTCCCTAGGTGGCTACACCTTC. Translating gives CASSRSRGSTSLGGYTF.

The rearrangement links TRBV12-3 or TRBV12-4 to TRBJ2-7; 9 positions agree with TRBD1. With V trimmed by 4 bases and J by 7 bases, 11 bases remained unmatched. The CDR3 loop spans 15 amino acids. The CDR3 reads CASSSGQGMVEEQYV. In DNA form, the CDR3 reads TGTGCCAGCAGTTCGGGACAGGGCATGGTTGAAGAGCAGTACGTC.

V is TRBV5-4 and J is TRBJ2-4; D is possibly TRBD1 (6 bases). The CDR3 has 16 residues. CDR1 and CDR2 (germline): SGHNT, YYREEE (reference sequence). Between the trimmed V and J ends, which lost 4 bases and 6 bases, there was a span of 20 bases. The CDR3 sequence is CASSPALGRGVNIQYF. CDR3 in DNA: TGTGCCAGCAGCCCAGCCCTTGGCAGGGGTGTAAACATTCAGTACTTC.

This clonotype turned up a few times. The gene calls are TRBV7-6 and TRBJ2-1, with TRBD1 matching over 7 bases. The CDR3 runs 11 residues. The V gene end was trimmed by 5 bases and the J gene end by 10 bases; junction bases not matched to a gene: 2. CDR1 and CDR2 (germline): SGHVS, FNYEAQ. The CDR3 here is CASSGGQEQFF. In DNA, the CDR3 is TGTGCCAGCAGCGGGGGACAGGAGCAGTTCTTC. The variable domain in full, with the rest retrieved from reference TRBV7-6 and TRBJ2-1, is GAGVSQSPRYKVTKRGQDVALRCDPISGHVSLYWYRQALGQGPEFLTYFNYEAQQDKSGLPNDRFSAERPEGSISTLTIQRTEQRDSAMYRCASSGGQEQFFGPGTRLTVL.

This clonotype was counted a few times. CDR3 sequence reads: CASSIEREAFF. CDR3 nucleotides: TGTGCCAGTAGTATAGAACGAGAAGCTTTCTTT. The gene calls are TRBV19 and TRBJ1-1; D remains ambiguous. This CDR3 comprises 11 residues. The V gene lost 0 bases and the J gene lost 8 bases, with 4 bases spanning the gap. The germline CDR1 and CDR2 sequences are LNHDA and SQIVND (reference sequence). Full variable domain (outside the CDR3, taken from reference TRBV19 and TRBJ1-1): DGGITQSPKYLFRKEGQNVTLSCEQNLNHDAMYWYRQDPGQGLRLIYYSQIVNDFQKGDIAEGYSVSREKKESFPLTVTSAQKNPTAFYLCASSIEREAFFGQGTRLTVV.

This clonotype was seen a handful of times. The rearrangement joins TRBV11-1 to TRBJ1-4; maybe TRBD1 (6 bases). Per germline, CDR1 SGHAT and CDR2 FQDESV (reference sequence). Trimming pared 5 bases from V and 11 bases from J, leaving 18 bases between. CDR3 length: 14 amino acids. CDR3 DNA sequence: TGTGCCAGCAGCGGATGGACAGACGCCAATAAACTGTTTTTT. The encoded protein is CASSGWTDANKLFF.

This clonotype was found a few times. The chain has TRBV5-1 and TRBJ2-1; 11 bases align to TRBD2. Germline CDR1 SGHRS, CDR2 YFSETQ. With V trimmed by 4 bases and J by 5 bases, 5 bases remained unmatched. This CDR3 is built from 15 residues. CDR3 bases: TGCGCCAGCAGCCCGACTAGCGGGGAGAACAATGAGCAGTTCTTC. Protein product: CASSPTSGENNEQFF.

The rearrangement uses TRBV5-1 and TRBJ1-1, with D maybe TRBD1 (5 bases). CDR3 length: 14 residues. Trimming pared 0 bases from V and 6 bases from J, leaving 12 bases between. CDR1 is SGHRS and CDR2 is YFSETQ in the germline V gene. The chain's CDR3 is CASSLDRGDAEAFF. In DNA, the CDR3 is TGCGCCAGCAGCTTGGACCGGGGGGATGCTGAAGCTTTCTTT.